This TCR beta chain was profiled in a study of metastatic and nonmetastatic thyroid tumors. The CDR3 runs 14 residues. Trimming cost V 7 bases and J 9 bases, with 16 bases left between them. No treatment of any kind had been given to any patient before thyroid surgery. Using MiXCR, TCRdb re-called clones from the PCR reads. The sample includes over 30,000 clones, about 15% of them seen just once. The V call is TRBV12-3 or TRBV12-4, the J call TRBJ1-6; the D is unclear. The TCR comes from a male donor with papillary thyroid cancer or a benign thyroid nodule (not recorded which). Some clones in this sample may be carry-over from other donors' samples. The sample taken for sequencing was blood. This CDR3 is CASIQREVCSPLHF. CDR3 DNA sequence: TGTGCCAGCATACAGAGGGAGGTTTGTTCACCCCTCCACTTT.